This record looks at one TCR beta chain sequence and its context. The antigen this receptor binds is unknown. Per-base quality was not reported, and no clone a single base away is much larger than it. This record comes from a study of cytomegalovirus exposure and HLA in healthy donors (dated by TCRdb to about 2017). Background on the whole study: An earlier analysis of several hundred of the donors reported approximately 270 Gb of sequence data and more than 90 million unique TCR beta sequences from some 180 million T cells. An early release covering 550 to 700 HLA-typed donors comprised about 290 gigabases of sequencing data and tens of millions of unique TCR sequences. Among the roughly 370 genotyped donors, 75% to 90% belonged to the genetic ancestry cluster associated with self-reported Caucasian donors. The aim of the study was to test whether cataloging public T cell receptors could identify signatures of past pathogen exposure. The study profiled the T cell repertoires of 550 to 700 subjects by immunosequencing and related them to cytomegalovirus serostatus. Along with the approximately 700-subject first cohort, a separate validation cohort of 120 different subjects was used. High-throughput TCR immunosequencing, statistical association of individual TCRs with disease status, and machine learning were combined to predict cytomegalovirus infection status. A later analysis re-examined previously published TCR beta repertoires from more than 600 donors and added high-resolution HLA genotyping to investigate patterns of TCR occurrence. The later analysis used no new phenotypic data to find candidate immune exposures, relying instead on TCR beta sequences and their occurrence across donors. In an earlier analysis of a few hundred of the donors, high-throughput TCR beta sequencing was used to judge whether each TCR beta V gene segment behaved as functional or pseudogenic. Donor age, sex, ethnicity and CMV serostatus were compiled alongside the repertoire data. A later genetic analysis took genome-wide SNP genotypes for about 55% of the roughly 700 donors and used that subset as a discovery cohort. All discovery cohort repertoires had been generated on a single sequencing platform. HLA typing included class I and class II loci at four-digit resolution. The number of typed donors differed by locus: about 620-640 for A, B, C, DRB1 and DQB1; 522 for DQA1; approximately 600 for DPA1; and roughly 470 for DPB1. Four or five DR-DQ haplotypes were handled as single units for association and clustering because linkage in the cohort was strong. Among about 400 genotyped donors of the cohort, an average of approximately 200,000 unique TCR beta nucleotide sequences was sequenced per donor, of which about 19% were non-productive.

The cohort comprised around 700 healthy bone marrow donors. All cohort members were sampled while nominally healthy, although unrecorded immune exposures were likely present. The donor tested CMV seropositive, placing the donor among the 289 seropositive members of the cohort. A peripheral blood sample was collected from each donor, and TCR beta sequencing was performed on peripheral blood mononuclear cells. Genomic DNA extraction from the blood cell samples was performed with the Qiagen DNeasy Blood Extraction Kit. Compared with germline, V lacks 8 bases and J lacks 7 bases; bases without a gene match: 10. The germline V gene gives CDR1 as KGHSH and CDR2 as LQKENI. The CDR3 spans 14 residues, from the cysteine through the phenylalanine. The CDR3 DNA has 42 bases and is translated from base 1. Libraries were built with the immunoSEQ multiplex PCR assay. For the multiplex PCR, a mixture combining 60 forward primers for TCR Vbeta segments and 13 reverse primers for TCR Jbeta segments was used. A multiplex PCR assay on genomic DNA amplified the CDR3 region of rearranged TCR beta genes. On the Illumina HiSeq System, the amplified TCR beta libraries were sequenced as 87-base-pair reads. On the authors' methods: A later analysis tallied around 87 million unique TCR beta chains across the 700 or so repertoires, and roughly 11 million of those chains were shared by two or more donors. Raw reads were error-corrected and collapsed into unique sequences by a nearest-neighbor algorithm in which closely related sequences were merged to remove PCR and sequencing errors. Alignment of CDR3 sequences to IMGT reference sequences was used to assign V, D and J gene segments. For a sequence to be retained, at least a six-nucleotide match to both a V gene segment and a J gene segment was required. A rearrangement counted as productive if the CDR3 had no stop codons and remained in frame with V and J, and every other rearrangement counted as non-productive. Following IMGT convention, CDR3 was defined as the stretch from the second conserved V-encoded cysteine to the conserved J-encoded phenylalanine. The earlier analysis of some 600 of the donors excluded sequences that lacked an unambiguous match to a single V gene segment. In an earlier analysis of a few hundred of the donors, a V segment was called functional when productive rearrangements were above 56.7%, and segregating when the standard deviation between donors exceeded 5%. To diagnose cytomegalovirus status from the catalog of TCR beta chain sequences, a statistical classification framework was built. A later analysis assigned V and J genes by comparing TCR nucleotide sequences with IMGT/GENE-DB human TR gene sequences. A later analysis assigned CDR3 sequences and most-parsimonious VDJ recombination scenarios with the TCRdist pipeline. A later analysis defined each TCR beta chain by its CDR3 amino acid sequence plus V-gene family, and excluded reads lacking a unique V-gene family. To address suspected cross-contamination and a sequencing artifact, a later analysis removed around 590 highly shared, low-generation-probability nucleotide sequences. For each public chain, a later analysis derived a clonal expansion index from normalized ranks of inferred template counts within each repertoire. A later analysis computed generation probabilities with a VDJ recombination model fitted to out-of-frame rearrangements, and checked the results against IGoR. In a later analysis, TCR-TCR, TCR-HLA and TCR-CMV co-occurrence was scored with hypergeometric tests, and a repertoire-size bias correction was applied to TCR pairs. To estimate false discovery rates, a later analysis permuted the HLA or CMV assignments 20 times. In a later analysis, co-occurring TCRs were grouped using DBSCAN, with TCRdist sequence similarity added in when clustering inside HLA-allele-positive subsets. Co-occurrence clustering excluded repertoires with fewer than 30,000 or more than 120,000 public chains, plus five with anomalous nucleotide sharing. TCRdb took over this immuneACCESS table, retaining in-frame rearrangements with V and J assigned. Such tables are incomplete; in checked studies, under half of the missing clones stem from an unresolved V gene, and the remainder is unexplained. D and trimming were read from the DNA, whereas the V and J calls and clone size are those reported in that table. For this sample the table gives 240,000 or so clones, of which around 80% were detected only once. The ten biggest clones cover around 5.7% of the sample.

Paper-wide results and their limitations: In a later genetic analysis, fewer N-insertions in productive TCRs were reported among donors in an Asian-associated ancestry cluster than the roughly 700-donor mean. A later analysis associated around 16,000 TCR beta sequences with specific HLA alleles at a false discovery rate of 0.05. A later analysis found that HLA-associated TCR beta chains were more clonally expanded and had lower generation probabilities than equally common non-associated chains. Because counts were too low, about 15 rarely observed V segments, including chromosome 9 orphons, were left out of the earlier analysis of 500 to 650 of the donors. In vitro tests confirmed that a few of the cytomegalovirus-associated TCR beta chains recognize cytomegalovirus antigens. Linkage disequilibrium might explain the correlated functional status among segregating V segments, but an unknown experimental factor could not be excluded. In a later analysis, most CMV-associated TCR beta chains were found to appear HLA-restricted, with HLA associations seemingly driven largely by CMV exposure. It was suggested by the authors that the approach could potentially be generalized to other disease states and immunological phenotypes. In an earlier analysis of around 600 of the donors, most TCR beta V segments appeared in productive rearrangements about 87% or about 30% of the time, broadly matching IMGT annotations. In a later analysis, several top co-occurrence clusters were reported to appear linked to parvovirus B19, influenza, CMV and Epstein-Barr virus. In both the original and validation cohorts, the classifier was reported to diagnose cytomegalovirus status with high specificity and sensitivity. According to a later analysis, TCR association rates differed among HLA loci, with DRB1 alleles showing the most associated TCRs and HLA-C alleles showing the fewest. In the study, some 180 TCR beta chains were listed as associated with cytomegalovirus. A further reported finding was that TCR beta sequences accurately predicted the HLA-A and HLA-B alleles for most subjects in the first cohort. The only immune exposure information available for the cohort was CMV serostatus. Because some donors lacked HLA typing at each locus, the association tests relied only on the typed subset. A later genetic analysis associated a missense DCLRE1C variant with V-gene and J-gene trimming of TCR beta chains, and an independent cohort replicated the association. While some public TCRs were present in many individuals, most TCR sequences turned up only very rarely across donors. Because the 87-base-pair reads could not distinguish some IMGT-functional V segments, including TRBV6-2 and TRBV6-3, those segments were excluded. In this cohort, only TCR beta chains were sequenced, and detectable features were limited by the absence of alpha or paired-chain data. The presence/absence analyses assumed that sequencing depth was roughly uniform across donors, and that assumption may not be true. The sequencing pipeline was judged likely to have produced a cluster of highly shared sequence variants as a technical artifact. Strong co-occurrence of HLA alleles, especially DR and DQ, made assigning TCR associations to individual alleles difficult.

The sample was PBMCs. The rearrangement combines TRBV18 with TRBJ2-1; 8 junctional bases match TRBD2. This sequence originates from a woman aged 40 to 50 in good health and CMV-seropositive. The sequence in DNA is TGTGCCAGCCAGTTAGCGGGAATAGGGAATGAGCAGTTCTTC. This gives the protein CASQLAGIGNEQFF.